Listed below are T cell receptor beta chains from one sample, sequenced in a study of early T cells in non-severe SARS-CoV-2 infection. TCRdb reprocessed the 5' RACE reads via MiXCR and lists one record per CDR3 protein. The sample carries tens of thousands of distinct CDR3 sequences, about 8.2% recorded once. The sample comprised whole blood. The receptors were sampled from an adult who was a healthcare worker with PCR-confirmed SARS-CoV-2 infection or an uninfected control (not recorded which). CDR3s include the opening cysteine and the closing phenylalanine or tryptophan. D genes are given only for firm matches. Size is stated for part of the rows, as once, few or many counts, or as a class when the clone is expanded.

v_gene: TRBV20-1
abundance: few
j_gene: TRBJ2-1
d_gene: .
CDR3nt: TGCAGTGCATATCTAGTCAATGAGCAGTTCTTC
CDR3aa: CSAYLVNEQFF

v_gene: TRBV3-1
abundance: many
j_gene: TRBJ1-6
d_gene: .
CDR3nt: TGTGCCAGCAGCCAAGGGGTGGGAGGGCGCTCACCCCTCCACTTT
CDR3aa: CASSQGVGGRSPLHF

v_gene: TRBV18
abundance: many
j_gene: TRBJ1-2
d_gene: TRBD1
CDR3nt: TGTGCCAGCTCGCCGGGGGAGGACAGGGCTAACTATGGCTACACCTTC
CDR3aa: CASSPGEDRANYGYTF

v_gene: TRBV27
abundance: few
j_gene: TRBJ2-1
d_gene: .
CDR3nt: TGTGCCAGCAGTTTATCGATCAGTTACAATGAGCAGTTCTTC
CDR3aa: CASSLSISYNEQFF

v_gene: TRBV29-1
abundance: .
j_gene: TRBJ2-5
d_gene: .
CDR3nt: TGCAGCGTTGAAGATCAAGAGCTGAGGGGAGTAAAGACCCAGTACTTC
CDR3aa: CSVEDQELRGVKTQYF

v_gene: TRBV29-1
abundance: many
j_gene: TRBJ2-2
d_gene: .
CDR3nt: TGCAGCGTTGCGGAAAGGGTCGCTGGGGAGCTGTTTTTT
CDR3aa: CSVAERVAGELFF

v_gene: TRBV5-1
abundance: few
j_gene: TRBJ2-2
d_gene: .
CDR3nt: TGCGCCAGCACCGACAGGTTATACACCGGGGAGCTGTTTTTT
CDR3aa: CASTDRLYTGELFF

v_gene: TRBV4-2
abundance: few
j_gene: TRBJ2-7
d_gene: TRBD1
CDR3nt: TGTGCCAGCAGCCAACATCCCCCACAGGGGTTATCCTACGAGCAGTACTTC
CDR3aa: CASSQHPPQGLSYEQYF

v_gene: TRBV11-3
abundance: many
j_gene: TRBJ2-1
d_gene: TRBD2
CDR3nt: TGTGCCAGCAGCCTGAAGCCGGGACTAGCGGGAGGGCCTGAGCAGTTCTTC
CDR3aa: CASSLKPGLAGGPEQFF

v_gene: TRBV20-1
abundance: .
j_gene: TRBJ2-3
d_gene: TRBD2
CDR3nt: TGCAGTGCTAGTCAACTAGCGGGGGGGACAGATACGCAGTATTTT
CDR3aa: CSASQLAGGTDTQYF

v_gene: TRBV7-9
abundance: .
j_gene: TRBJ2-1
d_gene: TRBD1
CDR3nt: TGTGCCAGCTTGCCTCTTACGGGACAGGGAAGTAATGAGCAGTTCTTC
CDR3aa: CASLPLTGQGSNEQFF

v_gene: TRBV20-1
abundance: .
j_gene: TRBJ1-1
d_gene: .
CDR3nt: TGCAGTGCTAGATCCTCCAGGGGATACGGCGTGAACACTGAAGCTTTCTTT
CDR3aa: CSARSSRGYGVNTEAFF

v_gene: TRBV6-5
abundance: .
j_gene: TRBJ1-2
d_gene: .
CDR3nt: TGTGCCAGCAGTTGGACCACGGGGGGGGACTATGGCTACACCTTC
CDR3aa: CASSWTTGGDYGYTF

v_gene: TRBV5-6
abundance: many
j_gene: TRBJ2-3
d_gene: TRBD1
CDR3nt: TGTGCCAGCAGCCTCGAAGGACAGGGCACAGATACGCAGTATTTT
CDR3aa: CASSLEGQGTDTQYF

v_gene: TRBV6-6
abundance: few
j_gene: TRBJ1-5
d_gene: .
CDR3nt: TGTGCCAGCAGCAGCCTTTTGTCAGACAATAGCAATCAGCCCCAGCATTTT
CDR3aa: CASSSLLSDNSNQPQHF

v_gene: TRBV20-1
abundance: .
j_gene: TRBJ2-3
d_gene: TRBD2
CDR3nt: TGCAGTGCTACCCCAAGACTAGCTAGCACAGATACGCAGTATTTT
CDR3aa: CSATPRLASTDTQYF

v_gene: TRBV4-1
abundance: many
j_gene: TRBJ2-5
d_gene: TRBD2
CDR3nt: TGCGCCAGCAGCGTACTAGCGGGGCAAGAGACCCAGTACTTC
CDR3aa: CASSVLAGQETQYF

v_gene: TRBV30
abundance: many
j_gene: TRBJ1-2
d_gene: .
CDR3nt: TGTGCCTGGAGTGACGGGTCTCTTAGTGGCTACACCTTC
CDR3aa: CAWSDGSLSGYTF

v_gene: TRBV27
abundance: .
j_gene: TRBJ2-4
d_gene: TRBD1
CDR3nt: TGTGCCAGCAGTCCGCTCCGGACAGGGGCTCTAGCCAAAAACATTCAGTACTTC
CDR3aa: CASSPLRTGALAKNIQYF

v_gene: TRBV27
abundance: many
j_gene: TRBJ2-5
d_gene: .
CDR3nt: TGTGCCAGCAGTTTAGAGATTGGGGTGGAAGGACAAGAGACCCAGTACTTC
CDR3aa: CASSLEIGVEGQETQYF

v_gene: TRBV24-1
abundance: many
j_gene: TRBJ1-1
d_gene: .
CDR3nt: TGTGCCACGGTACAGATTTTCATGAACACTGAAGCTTTCTTT
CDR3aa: CATVQIFMNTEAFF

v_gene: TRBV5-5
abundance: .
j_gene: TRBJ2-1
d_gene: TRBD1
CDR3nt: TGTGCCAGCAGCACACAAGACAGGGGTTTTTACAATGAGCAGTTCTTC
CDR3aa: CASSTQDRGFYNEQFF

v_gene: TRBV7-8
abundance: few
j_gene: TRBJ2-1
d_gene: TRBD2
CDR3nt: TGTGCCAGCAGCTTAGCAACTAGCGCGAACAATGAGCAGTTCTTC
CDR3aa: CASSLATSANNEQFF

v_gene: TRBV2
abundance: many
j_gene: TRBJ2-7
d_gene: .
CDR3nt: TGTGCCAGCAGTGATCCCAGAAATTCCTACGAGCAGTACTTC
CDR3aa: CASSDPRNSYEQYF

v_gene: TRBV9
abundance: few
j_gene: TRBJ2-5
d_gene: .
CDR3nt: TGTGCCAGCAGCGTTGAGTCAGGGAGTCAAGAGACCCAGTACTTC
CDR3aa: CASSVESGSQETQYF

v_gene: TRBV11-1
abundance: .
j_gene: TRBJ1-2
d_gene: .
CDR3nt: TGTATATGGTCGATGGACGGTGGCTACACCTTC
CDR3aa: CIWSMDGGYTF

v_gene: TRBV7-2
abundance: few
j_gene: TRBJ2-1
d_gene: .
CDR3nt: TGTGCCAGCAGCTCTGGTGTAGGGGCTATCGGTAATGAGCAGTTCTTC
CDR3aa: CASSSGVGAIGNEQFF

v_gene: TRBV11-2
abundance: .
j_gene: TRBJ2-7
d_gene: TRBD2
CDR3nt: TGTGCCAGCAGCTTGGCGGGGGGCGCCTCCTACGAGCAGTACTTC
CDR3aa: CASSLAGGASYEQYF

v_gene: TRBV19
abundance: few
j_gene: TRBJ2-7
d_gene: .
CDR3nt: TGTGCCACCGCATCTGGGCACGAGCAGTACTTC
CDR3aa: CATASGHEQYF

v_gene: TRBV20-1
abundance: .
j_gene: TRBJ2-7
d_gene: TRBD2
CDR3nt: TGCAGTGCTAGAGATTTAAGCGGGGAGGGCGAGCAGTACTTC
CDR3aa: CSARDLSGEGEQYF

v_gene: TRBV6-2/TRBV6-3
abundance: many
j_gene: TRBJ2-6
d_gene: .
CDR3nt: TGTGCCAGCAGTTACGTGGTCTCTGGGGCCAACGTCCTGACTTTC
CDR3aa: CASSYVVSGANVLTF

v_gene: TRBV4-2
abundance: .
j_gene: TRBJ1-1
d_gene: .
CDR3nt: TGTGCCAGCAGCCAAGATAAAACAGGGAAATCGGCTGAAGCTTTCTTT
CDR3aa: CASSQDKTGKSAEAFF

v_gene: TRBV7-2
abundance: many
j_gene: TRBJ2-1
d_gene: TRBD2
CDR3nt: TGTGCCAGCAGCCACCCTTCCTTAGCGGGAGGGTCCTACAATGAGCAGTTCTTC
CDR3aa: CASSHPSLAGGSYNEQFF

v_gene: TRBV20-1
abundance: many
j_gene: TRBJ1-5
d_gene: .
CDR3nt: TGCAGTGCTAGAGGGCCGGGGGCAAATCAGCCCCAGCATTTT
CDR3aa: CSARGPGANQPQHF

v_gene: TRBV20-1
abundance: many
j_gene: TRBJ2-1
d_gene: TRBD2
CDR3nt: TGCAGTGCTTATACCGGGACTAGCGGGAATGAGCAGTTCTTC
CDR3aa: CSAYTGTSGNEQFF

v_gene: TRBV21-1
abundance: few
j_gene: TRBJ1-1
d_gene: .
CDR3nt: TGTGCCAGCAGCAAAAGGATGACAGGGCCAATGAACACTGAAGCTTTCTTT
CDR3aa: CASSKRMTGPMNTEAFF

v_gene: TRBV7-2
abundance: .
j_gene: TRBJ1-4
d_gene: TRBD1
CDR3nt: TGTGCCAGCAGCGGGGACAGGGGTGAAAAACTGTTTTTT
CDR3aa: CASSGDRGEKLFF

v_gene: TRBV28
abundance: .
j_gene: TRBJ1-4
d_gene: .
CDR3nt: TGTGCCAGCAGTTTACGCGGACAGATTAATAATGAAAAACTGTTTTTT
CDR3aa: CASSLRGQINNEKLFF

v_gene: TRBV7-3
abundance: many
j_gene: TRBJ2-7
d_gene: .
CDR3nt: TGTGCCAGCAGCGTTACGACGGCCCCGGTAGAGGAGCAGTACTTC
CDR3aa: CASSVTTAPVEEQYF

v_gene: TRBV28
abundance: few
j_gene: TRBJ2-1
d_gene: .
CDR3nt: TGTGCCAGCAGTTTCGTGGGAGATGAGCAGTTCTTC
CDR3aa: CASSFVGDEQFF

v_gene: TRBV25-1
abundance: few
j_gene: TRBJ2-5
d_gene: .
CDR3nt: TGTGCCAGCAGCGAAAAATACAGCGCCTCGACCCAGTACTTC
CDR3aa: CASSEKYSASTQYF

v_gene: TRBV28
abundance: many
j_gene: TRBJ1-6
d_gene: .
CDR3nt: TGTGCCAGCAGTCCGTCTCCCGGGACTCGCGGCTCCGGGTTT
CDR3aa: CASSPSPGTRGSGF

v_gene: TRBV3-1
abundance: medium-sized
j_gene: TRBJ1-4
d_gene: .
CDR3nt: TGTGCCAGCAGCTTATCGGGGGGCGAGAAGGAAAAACTGTTTTTT
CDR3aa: CASSLSGGEKEKLFF

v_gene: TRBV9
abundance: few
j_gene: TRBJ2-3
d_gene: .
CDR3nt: TGTGCCAGCAGTTGGGGTCAGAGCGTGGCAGATACGCAGTATTTT
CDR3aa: CASSWGQSVADTQYF

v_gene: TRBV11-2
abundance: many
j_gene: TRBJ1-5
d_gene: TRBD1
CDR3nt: TGTGCCAGCAGCTTAGACAGGGGGCAGAATCAGCCCCAGCATTTT
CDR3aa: CASSLDRGQNQPQHF

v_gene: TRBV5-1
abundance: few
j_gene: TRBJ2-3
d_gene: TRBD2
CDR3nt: TGCGCCAGCAGCCCCATTAGCGGGAGCACAGATACGCAGTATTTT
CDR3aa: CASSPISGSTDTQYF

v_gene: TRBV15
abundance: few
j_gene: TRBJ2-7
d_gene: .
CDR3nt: TGTGCCACCAGCAGAGAGTTAGGATCCTACGAGCAGTACTTC
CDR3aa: CATSRELGSYEQYF

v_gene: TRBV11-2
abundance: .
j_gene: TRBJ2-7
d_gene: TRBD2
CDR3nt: TGTGCCAGCAGCTTAGATCCCCGGACTAGCGGGAGTTACGAGCAGTACTTC
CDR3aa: CASSLDPRTSGSYEQYF

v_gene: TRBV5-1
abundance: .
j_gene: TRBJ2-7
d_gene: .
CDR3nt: TGCGCCAGCAGCTTGGATGGCGCCCCTTCCTACGAGCAGTACTTC
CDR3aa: CASSLDGAPSYEQYF

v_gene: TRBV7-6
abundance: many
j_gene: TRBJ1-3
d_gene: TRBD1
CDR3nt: TGTGCCAGCAGCCTACGGACAGGTCACTCTGGAAACACCATATATTTT
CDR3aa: CASSLRTGHSGNTIYF

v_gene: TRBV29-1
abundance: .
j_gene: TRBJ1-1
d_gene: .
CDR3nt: TGCAGCGCCGGACAGCTTGAAGCTTTCTTT
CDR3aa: CSAGQLEAFF

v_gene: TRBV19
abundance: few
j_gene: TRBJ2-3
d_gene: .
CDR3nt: TGTGCCAGTAGTCTCGGCCCCGGGACAGATACGCAGTATTTT
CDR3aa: CASSLGPGTDTQYF